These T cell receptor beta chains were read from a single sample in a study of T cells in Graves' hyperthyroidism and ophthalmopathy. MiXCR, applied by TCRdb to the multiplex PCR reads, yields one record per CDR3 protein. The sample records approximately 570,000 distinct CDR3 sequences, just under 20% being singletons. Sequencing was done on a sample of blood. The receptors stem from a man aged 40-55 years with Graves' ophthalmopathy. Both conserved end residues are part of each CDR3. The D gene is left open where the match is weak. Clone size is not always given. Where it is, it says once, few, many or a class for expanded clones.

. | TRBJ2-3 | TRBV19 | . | CASSIYFQSGTDTQYF | TGTGCCAGTAGTATCTACTTCCAATCAGGCACAGATACGCAGTATTTT
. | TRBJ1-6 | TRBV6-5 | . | CASSYGADNSPLHF | TGTGCCAGCAGTTACGGAGCGGATAATTCACCCCTCCACTTT
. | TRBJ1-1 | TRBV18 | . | CASSPEGVEAFF | TGTGCCAGCTCACCCGAAGGGGTTGAAGCTTTCTTT
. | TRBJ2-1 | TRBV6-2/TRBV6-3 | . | CASSYRVYNEQFF | TGTGCCAGCAGTTACCGAGTATACAATGAGCAGTTCTTC
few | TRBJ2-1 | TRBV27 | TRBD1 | CASTHQGAGEQFF | TGTGCCAGCACCCATCAGGGGGCGGGGGAGCAGTTCTTC
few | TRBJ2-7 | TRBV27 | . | CASSLAEGLIYEQYF | TGTGCCAGCAGTTTAGCGGAGGGCCTGATCTACGAGCAGTACTTC
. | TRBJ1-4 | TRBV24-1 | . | CATHTSTNEKLFF | TGTGCCACCCACACCTCAACTAATGAAAAACTGTTTTTT
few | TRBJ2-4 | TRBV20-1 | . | CSAPLEAGAKNIQYF | TGCAGTGCTCCCCTTGAGGCGGGGGCCAAAAACATTCAGTACTTC
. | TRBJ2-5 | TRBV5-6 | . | CASSFFGETQYF | TGTGCCAGCAGCTTCTTTGGCGAGACCCAGTACTTC
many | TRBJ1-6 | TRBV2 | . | CASSEAGVYNSPLHF | TGTGCCAGCAGTGAGGCGGGGGTCTATAATTCACCCCTCCACTTT
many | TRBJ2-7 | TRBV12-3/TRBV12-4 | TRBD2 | CASSRPNSGGYTYEQYF | TGTGCCAGCAGCCGCCCGAACAGCGGGGGGTACACCTACGAGCAGTACTTC
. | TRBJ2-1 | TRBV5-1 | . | CASSSRTGDYDEQFF | TGCGCCAGCAGTTCCCGGACGGGTGACTACGATGAGCAGTTCTTC
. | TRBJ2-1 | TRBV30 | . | CAWNPWSGYNEQFF | TGTGCCTGGAACCCTTGGAGTGGGTACAATGAGCAGTTCTTC
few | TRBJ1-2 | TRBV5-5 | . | CATSRGAAYTF | TGTGCCACTTCGCGGGGGGCCGCCTACACCTTC
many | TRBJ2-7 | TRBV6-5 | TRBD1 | CASSYGTGGYYEQYF | TGTGCCAGCAGTTACGGGACAGGGGGCTACTACGAGCAGTACTTC
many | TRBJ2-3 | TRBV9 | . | CASSVVGSSTDTQYF | TGTGCCAGCAGCGTAGTTGGCAGTAGCACAGATACGCAGTATTTT
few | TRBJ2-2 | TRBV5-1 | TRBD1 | CASSLGQGWTGELFF | TGCGCCAGCAGCTTGGGACAGGGATGGACCGGGGAGCTGTTTTTT
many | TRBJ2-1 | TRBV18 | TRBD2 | CASSPPRLAGGDEQFF | TGTGCCAGCTCACCACCCAGACTAGCGGGAGGGGACGAGCAGTTCTTC
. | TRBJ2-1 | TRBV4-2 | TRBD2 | CASSQDLPGLAALHYNEQFF | TGTGCCAGCAGCCAAGATCTCCCTGGACTAGCGGCCCTACACTACAATGAGCAGTTCTTC
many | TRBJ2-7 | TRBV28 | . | CASSLFGGPDYEQYF | TGTGCCAGCAGTTTATTCGGTGGCCCAGACTACGAGCAGTACTTC
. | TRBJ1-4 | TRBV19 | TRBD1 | CASSIRDRANEKLFF | TGTGCCAGTAGTATCCGGGACAGGGCAAATGAAAAACTGTTTTTT
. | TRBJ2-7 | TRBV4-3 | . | CASSQGTPPSYEQYF | TGCGCCAGCAGCCAAGGGACCCCCCCGTCCTACGAGCAGTACTTC
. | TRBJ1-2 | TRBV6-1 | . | CASSEEGIYGYTF | TGTGCCAGCAGTGAAGAAGGGATATATGGCTACACCTTC
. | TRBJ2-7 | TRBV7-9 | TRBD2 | CASSLVSGGSYEQYF | TGTGCCAGCAGCTTAGTTAGCGGGGGGTCCTACGAGCAGTACTTC
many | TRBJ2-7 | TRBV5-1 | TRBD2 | CASSSLAGEYEQYF | TGCGCCAGCAGCTCCCTAGCGGGAGAATACGAGCAGTACTTC
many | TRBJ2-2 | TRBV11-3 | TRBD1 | CASSHLPGQGTGELFF | TGTGCCAGCAGCCACCTACCGGGACAGGGGACCGGGGAGCTGTTTTTT
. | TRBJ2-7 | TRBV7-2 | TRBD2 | CASSLDGSGRSSYEQYF | TGTGCCAGCAGCTTAGATGGTAGCGGGAGGTCCTCCTACGAGCAGTACTTC
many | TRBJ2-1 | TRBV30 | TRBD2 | CAWIAGGIYNEQFF | TGTGCCTGGATAGCGGGAGGGATCTACAATGAGCAGTTCTTC
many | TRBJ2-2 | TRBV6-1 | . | CASSGGRALNTGELFF | TGTGCCAGCAGTGGAGGCCGGGCATTGAACACCGGGGAGCTGTTTTTT
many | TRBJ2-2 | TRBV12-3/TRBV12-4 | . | CASSPPPPVNTGELFF | TGTGCCAGCAGTCCACCCCCTCCTGTTAACACCGGGGAGCTGTTTTTT
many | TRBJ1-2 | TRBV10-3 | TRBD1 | CAILDRGTYGYTF | TGTGCCATTTTAGACAGGGGGACCTATGGCTACACCTTC
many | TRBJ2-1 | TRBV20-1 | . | CSYSGTKNNEQFF | TGCAGTTACTCCGGGACAAAAAACAATGAGCAGTTCTTC
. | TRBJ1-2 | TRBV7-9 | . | CASSPRQSLNYGYTF | TGTGCCAGCAGCCCTAGACAGAGCCTTAACTATGGCTACACCTTC
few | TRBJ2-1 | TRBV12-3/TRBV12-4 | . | CASRQNYNALYNEQFF | TGTGCCAGCAGGCAAAATTACAATGCCCTCTACAATGAGCAGTTCTTC
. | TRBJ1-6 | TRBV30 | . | CAGKQGGSYNSPLHF | TGTGCCGGGAAACAGGGCGGCTCCTATAATTCACCCCTCCACTTT